These 20 T cell receptor beta chains were all obtained from the same sample, sequenced in a study of cytomegalovirus exposure and HLA in healthy donors. Primers for the PCR totalled 60 Vbeta and 13 Jbeta. Profiling relied on immunoSEQ multiplex PCR, and the TCRdb table lists in-frame clones only, not all of them. The table shows under 200,000 clones, with around 80% occurring only once. Sequencing used PBMCs. The receptor set was obtained from a middle-aged man in good health and CMV-seronegative.

The V and J genes are TRBV5-1 and TRBJ2-2; tentative D call: TRBD2 (6 bases). Germline V lookup: CDR1 SGHRS, CDR2 YFSETQ. The CDR3 extends over 16 amino acids. V was clipped by 3 bases and J by 6 bases, with 18 bases between them. CDR3 protein: CASSSTTRGVPGELFF. In DNA form, the CDR3 reads TGCGCCAGCAGCTCTACGACTAGAGGTGTTCCCGGGGAGCTGTTTTTT.

The count of this clone is one. J is TRBJ1-4 and V is TRBV30; TRBD1 matches at 7 bases. The germline gives CDR1 GTSNPN, CDR2 SVGIG (reference sequence). J lost 8 bases, V lost 5 bases, and 8 bases had no gene match. The CDR3 length is 13 residues. The CDR3 protein is CAWSPGQYEKLFF. The CDR3 DNA follows: TGTGCCTGGTCACCGGGACAGTACGAAAAACTGTTTTTT.

This clone was seen a few times. This same CDR3 is encoded by further DNA sequences in the sample. V gene TRBV5-1 combines with J gene TRBJ2-3; the match to TRBD2 covers 7 bases. Per the germline V gene, CDR1 is SGHRS and CDR2 is YFSETQ. The CDR3 loop spans 15 amino acids. V dropped 1 base and J dropped 1; count of bases not matched to a gene: 3. CDR3 sequence: CASSLRGVGTDTQYF. CDR3 nucleotide sequence: TGCGCCAGCAGCTTGCGGGGGGTAGGCACAGATACGCAGTATTTT.

The chain couples TRBV14 to TRBJ2-3, with a weak D call TRBD2 (6 bases). V lost 0 bases and J lost 8, with 9 bases in between. Looked up from germline, CDR1 is SGHDN and CDR2 is FVKESK. The CDR3 runs to 13 residues. The CDR3 is CASSQDRLGTQYF. CDR3 coding DNA: TGTGCCAGCAGCCAAGATCGACTAGGTACGCAGTATTTT.

The rearrangement uses TRBV2 and TRBJ2-7; perhaps TRBD1 as D (5 bases). The length of the CDR3 is 16 residues. The germline V gene encodes CDR1 SNHLY and CDR2 FYNNEI. Between the trimmed V and J ends, which lost 1 base and 3 bases, there was a span of 16 bases. The CDR3 protein is CASSEVGAGINYEQYF. Here the CDR3 DNA reads TGTGCCAGCAGTGAAGTAGGGGCAGGGATCAACTACGAGCAGTACTTC.

The chain joins TRBV6-5 to TRBJ2-7; TRBD1 aligns across 7 bases. Germline trimming cut 7 bases from V and 2 bases from J; bases unmatched to any gene: 8. The CDR3 runs 14 residues. Germline values: CDR1 MNHEY, CDR2 SVGAGI. CDR3 loop: CASNTGTATYEQYF. The DNA for the CDR3 is TGTGCCAGCAATACCGGGACAGCCACCTACGAGCAGTACTTC.

This clone came up many times. Other DNA sequences in this sample translate to the same CDR3. This chain connects TRBV11-2 to TRBJ2-7, with unresolved D. Trimming cost V 0 bases and J 4 bases, with 4 bases left between them. The germline V gene has CDR1 SGHAT and CDR2 FQNNGV. This CDR3 is built from 12 residues. Here the CDR3 reads CASSLDRYEQYF. The CDR3 DNA reads as TGTGCCAGCAGCTTAGACAGATACGAGCAGTACTTC.

In DNA form, the CDR3 reads TGTGCCAGCAGCCAAGGCTGGGCCCTCGCTGAGCAGTTCTTC. Encoded protein: CASSQGWALAEQFF. The chain is built from TRBV14 and TRBJ2-1; no firm D call. Germline CDR1 is SGHDN and CDR2 is FVKESK. The CDR3 covers 14 residues. V was pared by 1 base and J by 9 bases, with 13 bases between.

The chain joins TRBV6-5 to TRBJ1-2; TRBD1 matches 8 bases. The CDR3 extends over 12 amino acids. Germline trimming cut 4 bases from V and 13 bases from J; bases unmatched to any gene: 8. The V gene's germline CDR1 is MNHEY and CDR2 SVGAGI. The CDR3 DNA is TGTGCCAGCAGTTCTGCTGGAACAGGGGGCACCTTC. This sequence encodes CASSSAGTGGTF.

J is TRBJ2-7 and V is TRBV6-1; 10 bases fit TRBD1. Unmatched junction bases numbered 4, after V lost 5 bases and J lost 6 bases. Germline CDR1 MNHNS, CDR2 SASEGT. The CDR3 runs to 13 residues. CDR3 residues: CASSSGTGAEQYF. CDR3 coding DNA: TGTGCCAGCAGTTCTGGGACAGGGGCCGAGCAGTACTTC.

This clone was counted between two and nine times. Its ends do not fully match the called genes, so a read error is possible. The CDR3 coding sequence is TGTGCTAGCAGCTCAACAGGGCTCGAGCAGTACTTC. Its translation: CASSSTGLEQYF. The chain has TRBV7-7 and TRBJ2-7; D might be TRBD1 (6 bases). The V gene's germline CDR1 is SSHAT and CDR2 FNYEAQ (reference sequence). CDR3 size: 12 residues.

The DNA of the CDR3 is TGTGCCAGCAGTTTATTGTCAGGGGGCAATCAGCCCCAGCATTTT. Translation gives CASSLLSGGNQPQHF. The chain recombines TRBV27 with TRBJ1-5; the D gene is possibly TRBD1 (6 bases). The length of the CDR3 is 15 residues. Germline CDR1 MNHEY, CDR2 SMNVEV (reference sequence). Between the trimmed V and J ends, which lost 1 base and 2 bases, there was a span of 9 bases.

The CDR3: CASSPSPLAGSPGELFF. In nucleotides, the CDR3 is TGTGCCAGCAGCCCCTCGCCCCTGGCAGGGTCCCCCGGGGAGCTGTTTTTT. The chain joins TRBV7-2 to TRBJ2-2; possible D gene TRBD1, 5 bases. Germline lookup yields CDR1 SGHTA and CDR2 FQGNSA. This CDR3 contains 17 residues. V was pared by 5 bases and J by 6 bases, with 22 bases between.

V usage is TRBV30 and J usage is TRBJ1-4; the match to TRBD1 covers 10 bases. Germline CDR1 is GTSNPN and CDR2 is SVGIG (reference sequence). There are 15 residues in the CDR3. Trimming at V came to 3 bases and at J to 8 bases, leaving 9 bases not matched to a gene. Here the CDR3 reads CAWRPDRGLGEKLFF. CDR3 DNA: TGTGCCTGGAGGCCTGACAGGGGGCTCGGGGAAAAACTGTTTTTT.

This rearrangement joins TRBV16 to TRBJ2-3; perhaps TRBD1 as D (6 bases). Germline V gene data show CDR1 as KGHSY and CDR2 as FQNENV. V shed 6 bases and J shed 0 bases, with 22 bases lying between them. This CDR3 contains 18 residues. CDR3 in DNA: TGTGCCAGCAGTCTTCGCTTCGCACAGGGTTTTAGCACAGATACGCAGTATTTT. This sequence encodes CASSLRFAQGFSTDTQYF.

The chain is built from TRBV5-1 and TRBJ2-7, with D tentatively TRBD1 (6 bases). Per germline, CDR1 SGHRS and CDR2 YFSETQ. The CDR3 runs to 15 residues. The V end was cut by 4 bases, the J end by 5 bases, with 19 bases between. CDR3 DNA: TGCGCCAGCAGCGACGTGACAGGAGGACGGAACGAGCAGTACTTC. It is translated as CASSDVTGGRNEQYF.

This chain uses TRBV4-2 with TRBJ2-7; a possible D gene is TRBD2 (7 bases). Germline CDR1 reads LGHNA; CDR2 reads YNFKEQ. CDR3 length equals 16 residues. Deletions cut 4 bases from V and 4 bases from J, with 20 bases between. This CDR3 reads CASSPRGGGPVYEQYF. The CDR3 region has the DNA TGTGCCAGCAGCCCACGTGGCGGGGGCCCTGTGTACGAGCAGTACTTC.

The chain combines TRBV30 with TRBJ2-7, with TRBD1 as a possible D gene (6 bases). CDR3 length equals 13 residues. V was shortened by 0 bases and J by 4 bases, with 10 bases between the two germline ends. The germline gives CDR1 GTSNPN, CDR2 SVGIG (reference sequence). The CDR3 DNA reads as TGTGCCTGGAGTGTGGGGGCCGGTTACGAGCAGTACTTC. Amino acids: CAWSVGAGYEQYF.

This chain connects TRBV19 to TRBJ2-3; 14 nucleotides align to TRBD2. Germline V gives CDR1 LNHDA, CDR2 SQIVND (reference sequence). The junction had 10 bases not matched to a gene; V was cut back by 10 bases and J by 7 bases. CDR3 length: 15 residues. The chain's CDR3 is CATSAGTSGGYTQYF. CDR3 nucleotide sequence: TGTGCCACCTCTGCCGGGACTAGCGGGGGATATACGCAGTATTTT.

This sequence joins TRBV21-1 and TRBJ1-2; the table's D call TRBD1 went unverified against the DNA. TRBV21-1 is flagged as a pseudogene. The CDR3 is 14 amino acids. The CDR3 DNA is TGTGCCAGCATGCTACAGGGGACGCCCTATGGCTACACCTTC. This gives the protein CASMLQGTPYGYTF.